The rows below give T cell receptor beta chains drawn from one sample of a study of a mutant IDH1 vaccine in newly diagnosed glioma. Some clones are missing from TCRdb's copy, which holds only in-frame ones; the method was immunoSEQ multiplex PCR. The sample holds some 42,000 clones; roughly 82% are singletons and the top ten take roughly a sixth. For these TCRs, the target antigens are not known. The sequenced sample was PBMCs, obtained from a glioma patient whose treatment included an IDH1 peptide vaccine. These receptors all stem from a man between 18 and 29 years old with glioma. Some clones in this sample may be carry-over from other donors' samples. Each CDR3 is given with its conserved first and last residue. Fields, in order: V gene, J gene, CDR3 protein.

TRBV30	TRBJ2-5	CAWSVGVRETQYF
TRBV14	TRBJ1-2	CASSPARASPANYGYTF
TRBV21-1	TRBJ1-5	CASSKRHWGAGNQPQHF
TRBV30	TRBJ1-2	CAWSAAGQGYYTF
TRBV2	TRBJ1-5	CASSPGTGGSNQPQHF
TRBV15	TRBJ2-4	CATSRAGSGSNNIQYF
TRBV7-2	TRBJ2-2	CASSLEPRTNTGELFF
TRBV30	TRBJ2-2	CAWSVRLAGELFF
TRBV2	TRBJ1-1	CASTPGTGTWMNTEAFF
TRBV9	TRBJ2-2	CASSPREGLLNTGELFF
TRBV30	TRBJ2-7	CAWSVKVAGGPYEQYF
TRBV18	TRBJ1-1	CASSLNQGPNTEAFF
TRBV2	TRBJ2-5	CASTVTGGIQETQYF
TRBV30	TRBJ2-7	CAWSVGHTYEQYF
TRBV10-1	TRBJ1-5	CASTVFQKGQPQHF
TRBV30	TRBJ2-7	CAWSVIAQSSYEQYF
TRBV18	TRBJ1-2	CASSPKPRPVDGYTF
TRBV5-1	TRBJ2-7	CASSLGQGANSYEQYF
TRBV7-2	TRBJ1-4	CASSTYLGRAGEKLFF
TRBV9	TRBJ1-3	CASSAPPGNTIYF
TRBV7-9	TRBJ1-1	CASSLGQMNTEAFF
TRBV2	TRBJ2-7	CASNWGTGRYEQYF
TRBV18	TRBJ1-4	CASSRDRGQSEKLFF
TRBV7-8	TRBJ1-5	CASSLQWEQPQHF
TRBV2	TRBJ1-1	CATIGQGVTEAFF
TRBV6-6	TRBJ2-2	CASTPQLGVAGELFF
TRBV29-1	TRBJ1-2	CSAGQGGLKGYTF
TRBV5-1	TRBJ2-7	CASSYRDRGSYEQYF
TRBV6-5	TRBJ1-4	CASSYIAGQIGKLFF
TRBV13	TRBJ1-1	CASSLSAGGAFF
TRBV10-3	TRBJ2-1	CAISDPGLAGGREQFF
TRBV9	TRBJ1-1	CASSVALGTEAFF
TRBV5-1	TRBJ1-3	CASSPTGASSGNTIYF
TRBV14	TRBJ2-5	CASSQERLAGQETQYF
TRBV18	TRBJ1-2	CASSPRAGKLGYTF
TRBV21-1	TRBJ2-7	CASSLNPGQGKNEQYF
TRBV7-2	TRBJ2-7	CASSQGLGGGPYEQYF
TRBV6-6	TRBJ1-1	CASRYRVEAFF
TRBV4-2	TRBJ1-2	CASSFTVEARDGYTF
TRBV25-1	TRBJ1-4	CASSGGGTAHFNEKLFF
TRBV5-1	TRBJ2-7	CASSSGPAYEQYF
TRBV27	TRBJ2-1	CASSTTSGRANEQFF
TRBV30	TRBJ2-7	CAWIIPGGYEQYF
TRBV29-1	TRBJ2-2	CSVPVGVNTGELFF
TRBV11-2	TRBJ1-4	CASSFIGGASNEKLFF
TRBV4-2	TRBJ2-7	CASSQDRLANTYEQYF
TRBV2	TRBJ2-2	CASRNTGELFF
TRBV2	TRBJ2-1	CASSEVGLAGGSDEQFF
TRBV7-9	TRBJ1-5	CASSLLEPTGRNVKPQHF
TRBV6-5	TRBJ1-3	CASSYSHSGGNTIYF